This T cell receptor (beta chain) appears in the sequencing data of a study of quantifying T cell responses using KT2 cells. Study overall: cDNA was made from DNase-treated RNA using alpha and beta constant primers.

CDR3 length: 15 residues. Germline CDR1 reads MGHDK; CDR2 reads SYGVNS. Trimming cost V 3 bases and J 6 bases, with 14 bases left between them. An oligo carrying a UMI was ligated to the cDNA 3' end. First-round PCR used roughly 4 cycles and beta primers RC1.1 and RC1.2 covering TRBC1 and TRBC2. TCRdb passed the UMI-ligation and nested PCR reads through MiXCR, listing each CDR3 protein once. The repertoire has tens of thousands of distinct CDR3 sequences, around an eighth of them found once; the top ten carry roughly 9.5%. This clonotype appeared many times. The sequence was collected from a human donor. Sequenced sample: PBMCs spiked with cells of the T cell clone KT2. The chain uses TRBV25-1 and TRBJ2-2; D is perhaps TRBD1 (6 bases). DNA for the CDR3: TGTGCCAGCAGTGATTGGCAGGGGCATGCCGGGGAGCTGTTTTTT. The encoded protein is CASSDWQGHAGELFF.